This T cell receptor (beta chain) was captured in a study of cytomegalovirus exposure and HLA in healthy donors. Study information: Around 190 million T cells yielded 90 million to 130 million unique TCR beta sequences, as an earlier analysis found. Early released data had tens of millions of unique TCRs, all coming from HLA-typed donors.

Study-wide points: Cytomegalovirus association was listed for around 170 TCR beta chains. The majority of CMV-associated TCR beta chains were reported as apparently HLA-restricted in a later analysis.

This CDR3 comprises 18 residues. Germline V gene data show CDR1 as MGHDK and CDR2 as SYGVNS. The trim removed 4 bases at V and 5 bases at J, leaving 9 bases unmatched. Comments on this clone: Its antigen is undetermined.

Vbeta (60) and Jbeta (13) primers were used in the PCR. Sequencing was performed with immunoSEQ multiplex PCR; in TCRdb, only in-frame clones are kept and a portion is missing. The data contain 100,000 to 120,000 clones, around 78% of them seen just once; the ten biggest clones take up roughly 1.3%. The chain combines TRBV25-1 with TRBJ2-2, with 14 bases that match TRBD2. The TCR was taken from a woman aged 30 to 39 in good health and CMV-seronegative. Sequenced: PBMCs. CDR3 in amino acids: CASSVRGLAGGRTGELFF. CDR3 DNA: TGTGCCAGCAGTGTCAGAGGACTAGCGGGAGGCCGGACCGGGGAGCTGTTTTTT.